Listed below are T cell receptor beta chains from one sample, sequenced in a study of T cell responses to AZD1222 COVID-19 vaccine. Using immunoSEQ multiplex PCR, the repertoire was profiled, and TCRdb retains in-frame clones only, with some absent. The table records tens of thousands of clones, 85% to 90% of them present only once. The specimen was peripheral blood, collected 28 days after the second AZD1222 dose. The receptors come from an adult who received the AZD1222 COVID-19 vaccine. CDR3s include the opening cysteine and the closing phenylalanine or tryptophan. Fields, in order: CDR3 DNA, CDR3 protein, J gene, V gene, clone size, D gene, CDR3 length. A D gene is named only where the DNA matches it firmly. Expanded clones are given a class, and other clones once, few, many or no size at all.

TGTGCCAGCAGTGATGATGGGTTTAGGCAGCATTTT CASSDDGFRQHF TRBJ1-5 TRBV6-1 . . 12
TGCGCCAGCAGCCCCTGGACTAGCGGGGGCGGTTGGCAGTTCTTC CASSPWTSGGGWQFF TRBJ2-1 TRBV10-1 once TRBD2 15
TGCGCCAGCAGTGAAATGAGGGGAAACACTGAAGCTTTCTTT CASSEMRGNTEAFF TRBJ1-1 TRBV10-2 . . 14
TGTGCCAGCAGTTACGATCGGGACACCTCCTACGAGCAGTACTTC CASSYDRDTSYEQYF TRBJ2-7 TRBV6-5 . . 15
TGTGCCAGCAGCGTAGAGGTGGGAGAAAAACTGTTTTTT CASSVEVGEKLFF TRBJ1-4 TRBV9 . . 13
TGTGCCAGCAGCTTACAGATTAATGAAAAACTGTTTTTT CASSLQINEKLFF TRBJ1-4 TRBV7-2 once . 13
TGTGCCAGCAGATCACAGGGGTGGGACGAGCAGTACTTC CASRSQGWDEQYF TRBJ2-7 TRBV2 . TRBD1 13
TGTGCCAGCAATAGCGGGGGGGACCCACCTGAGCAGTTCTTC CASNSGGDPPEQFF TRBJ2-1 TRBV19 . TRBD2 14
TGTGCCAGCAGCACTGACGGCACCGGGGAGCTGTTTTTT CASSTDGTGELFF TRBJ2-2 TRBV9 . . 13
TGTGCCACCAGCAGAGTCCAGGAGTCCACAGATACGCAGTATTTT CATSRVQESTDTQYF TRBJ2-3 TRBV15 . . 15
TGTGCCAGCAGTGAACTAGCGGGGTTCGGCGAGCAGTACTTC CASSELAGFGEQYF TRBJ2-7 TRBV6-1 . TRBD2 14